The present TCR beta chain was sequenced within a study of T cell changes during pregnancy in multiple sclerosis. This CDR3 comprises 13 residues. From germline, CDR1 is MNHEY and CDR2 SMNVEV (reference sequence). V was cut by 2 bases and J by 3 bases, with 7 bases left in between. Assay used: immunoSEQ multiplex PCR; TCRdb lists only in-frame clones, some missing. The sample holds 85,000 to 100,000 clones; about 92% are singletons and the top ten take 1.5%. This clonotype originated in a female donor with multiple sclerosis, enrolled in a pregnancy study. This specimen consisted of peripheral blood, obtained in the first trimester of pregnancy. V is TRBV27 and J is TRBJ1-1; D remains ambiguous. CDR3 residues: CASSLGPYTEAFF. The CDR3 region has the DNA TGTGCCAGCAGTTTAGGGCCCTACACTGAAGCTTTCTTT.